One and the same sample provided the 18 T cell receptor beta chains below, sequenced in a study of graft-versus-host responses after intestinal transplantation. For these TCRs, the target antigens are not known. Measured with immunoSEQ multiplex PCR; TCRdb has only the in-frame clones, and not every one. Here the sample spans some 90,000 clones, just under 95% being singletons. The specimen was unstimulated CD8+ T cells sorted from spleen or lymph node cells, collected before transplant. These receptors were obtained from a human donor who was the organ donor for an intestinal transplant.

The chain links TRBV7-2 to TRBJ2-3; 15 bases are a match to TRBD2. Per germline, CDR1 SGHTA and CDR2 FQGNSA. With V trimmed by 4 bases and J by 0 bases, 8 bases remained unmatched. CDR3 length equals 19 residues. The CDR3 protein is CASSYLRTSGGASTDTQYF. The CDR3 nucleotides are TGTGCCAGCAGCTACCTTAGGACTAGCGGGGGGGCCAGCACAGATACGCAGTATTTT.

The chain uses TRBV29-1 and TRBJ1-1; D unclear. The CDR3 is made up of 13 amino acids. V shed 6 bases and J shed 0 bases, with 11 bases lying between them. The germline V gene has CDR1 SQVTM and CDR2 ANQGSEA. CDR3 sequence (DNA): TGCAGCGTCCTAACCTCTATGAACACTGAAGCTTTCTTT. Amino acids: CSVLTSMNTEAFF.

This clone was detected only once. The chain has TRBV4-2 and TRBJ1-5, with D hard to call. This CDR3 is built from 12 residues. Per the germline V gene, CDR1 is LGHNA and CDR2 is YNFKEQ. The V end lost 4 bases, the J end lost 6 bases, and 7 bases lay between the germline ends. The CDR3 loop reads CASSPGGQPQHF. The CDR3 DNA follows: TGTGCCAGCAGCCCAGGAGGTCAGCCCCAGCATTTT.

The V call is TRBV9, the J call TRBJ1-3; TRBD1 might be the D (5 bases). CDR1 is SGDLS, CDR2 YYNGEE, per germline. The CDR3 runs 15 residues. Deletions cut 5 bases from V and 6 bases from J, with 18 bases between. The CDR3 loop reads CASSETGTPLNTIYF. CDR3 sequence (DNA): TGTGCCAGCAGTGAAACCGGGACTCCCCTAAACACCATATATTTT.

The chain combines TRBV5-1 with TRBJ1-1, with D perhaps TRBD1 (6 bases). Trimming cost V 2 bases and J 4 bases, with 9 bases left between them. The germline V gene encodes CDR1 SGHRS and CDR2 YFSETQ. The CDR3 runs 13 residues. CDR3 in amino acids: CASSFEGGTEAFF. The CDR3 region has the DNA TGCGCCAGCAGCTTTGAAGGGGGCACTGAAGCTTTCTTT.

The chain employs TRBV7-6 and TRBJ2-7; 8 positions agree with TRBD1. The ends lost 5 bases at V and 6 bases at J; junction bases unmatched: 9. Germline V lookup: CDR1 SGHVS, CDR2 FNYEAQ. There are 14 residues in the CDR3. CDR3 sequence: CASSIGQGQLEQYF. CDR3 bases: TGTGCCAGCAGCATCGGACAGGGACAACTCGAGCAGTACTTC.

The chain has TRBV7-9 and TRBJ2-7; D unclear. V was cut by 4 bases and J by 3 bases, with 7 bases left in between. CDR1 and CDR2 from the germline V gene are SEHNR and FQNEAQ (reference sequence). This CDR3 is 12 amino acids long. CDR3 DNA sequence: TGTGCCAGCAGCTCTCACATCTACGAGCAGTACTTC. It is translated as CASSSHIYEQYF.

The V call is TRBV30, the J call TRBJ2-2, with D possibly being TRBD2 (5 bases). V dropped 0 bases and J dropped 4 bases, with 15 bases sitting between them. Germline-derived CDR1 and CDR2 are GTSNPN and SVGIG (reference sequence). The CDR3 contains 16 residues. Written as DNA, the CDR3 is TGTGCCTGGAGTGTCGGTCGGGGTTTTTCCACCGGGGAGCTGTTTTTT. This codes for CAWSVGRGFSTGELFF.

The chain recombines TRBV7-9 with TRBJ2-4; D perhaps matches TRBD1 (7 bases). Germline values: CDR1 SEHNR, CDR2 FQNEAQ (reference sequence). V was pared by 7 bases and J by 10 bases, with 20 bases between. The CDR3 consists of 14 residues. CDR3 loop: CASNGDRPREIQYF. The CDR3 DNA sequence: TGTGCCAGCAACGGGGACAGACCACGGGAGATTCAGTACTTC.

In the case of this clone: Relative to the germline gene, one junction end is altered; a read error may explain this. V and J are TRBV11-2 and TRBJ2-5; D might be TRBD2 (7 bases). Germline assignment: CDR1 SGHAT and CDR2 FQNNGV. The CDR3 consists of 16 residues. Here the CDR3 DNA reads TGTGCCAGCAGCTTAGCGGGATGGGGGGGGCAAGACACCCAGTACTTC. As protein: CASSLAGWGGQDTQYF.

The chain joins TRBV29-1 to TRBJ1-1; D unresolved. Between the trimmed V and J ends, which lost 7 bases and 8 bases, there was a span of 14 bases. CDR3 length: 11 residues. CDR1 and CDR2 from the germline V gene are SQVTM and ANQGSEA. CDR3 loop: CSAHRGEEAFF. Here the CDR3 DNA reads TGCAGCGCTCATCGAGGTGAAGAAGCTTTCTTT. The variable domain in full, with the rest retrieved from reference TRBV29-1 and TRBJ1-1, is SAVISQKPSRDICQRGTSLTIQCQVDSQVTMMFWYRQQPGQSLTLIATANQGSEATYESGFVIDKFPISRPNLTFSTLTVSNMSPEDSSIYLCSAHRGEEAFFGQGTRLTVV.

J is TRBJ2-1 and V is TRBV11-2, with 9 bases matching TRBD2. CDR1 and CDR2 (germline): SGHAT, FQNNGV. This CDR3 contains 16 residues. V was pared by 0 bases and J by 6 bases, with 6 bases of the junction left unmatched. CDR3 region: CASSLDAGLAFNEQFF. CDR3 bases: TGTGCCAGCAGCTTAGATGCGGGACTAGCATTCAATGAGCAGTTCTTC.

The rearrangement joins TRBV4-3 to TRBJ2-7, with 9 nucleotides matching TRBD1. Germline-derived CDR1 and CDR2 are LGHNA and YSLEER. The V segment lost 1 base and the J segment 3 bases; nucleotides outside the gene matches: 16. This CDR3 spans 19 amino acids. The CDR3 bases are TGCGCCAGCAGCCAAGTGGTCCAAGGTCCACAGGGGGCCAGCTACGAGCAGTACTTC. Translated, it gives CASSQVVQGPQGASYEQYF.

As regards this clone: This sample includes further DNA sequences coding for the same CDR3. The chain links TRBV4-1 to TRBJ1-5; TRBD1 matches at 10 bases. Germline lookup yields CDR1 MGHRA and CDR2 YSYEKL. The V and J ends lost 1 base and 3 bases, in that order; junction bases with no gene match: 0. This CDR3 region has 15 residues. CDR3 protein: CASSQGQGANQPQHF. DNA of the CDR3: TGCGCCAGCAGCCAAGGACAGGGGGCCAATCAGCCCCAGCATTTT.

This chain uses TRBV7-9 with TRBJ1-1, with D unresolved. V was shortened by 5 bases and J by 1 base, with 11 bases between the two germline ends. This CDR3 is built from 14 residues. Germline values: CDR1 SEHNR, CDR2 FQNEAQ (reference sequence). DNA of the CDR3: TGTGCCAGCAGCCAAGGAGGTCCGAACACTGAAGCTTTCTTT. Its protein is CASSQGGPNTEAFF. Full variable domain (missing parts from reference TRBV7-9 and TRBJ1-1): DTGVSQNPRHKITKRGQNVTFRCDPISEHNRLYWYRQTLGQGPEFLTYFQNEAQLEKSRLLSDRFSAERPKGSFSTLEIQRTEQGDSAMYLCASSQGGPNTEAFFGQGTRLTVV.

The chain employs TRBV4-2 and TRBJ2-7; 9 bases are shared with TRBD2. This CDR3 spans 16 amino acids. V was clipped by 1 base and J by 0 bases; unmatched bases: 4. The V gene's germline CDR1 is LGHNA and CDR2 YNFKEQ. The CDR3 DNA sequence: TGTGCCAGCAGCCAAGCTAGCGGGGTTAGCTCCTACGAGCAGTACTTC. Protein: CASSQASGVSSYEQYF.

The rearrangement joins TRBV4-1 to TRBJ2-5, with 8 nucleotides matching TRBD1. CDR1 MGHRA and CDR2 YSYEKL come from the germline V gene. The CDR3 sequence is 15 residues long. J gave up 4 bases and V 1 base, and 5 bases lay outside the gene matches. The CDR3: CASSQATGGGETQYF. The CDR3, as DNA: TGCGCCAGCAGCCAAGCAACAGGGGGTGGAGAGACCCAGTACTTC.

Remarks on this clone: The junction differs from germline at one of its ends, possibly a read error. The chain recombines TRBV5-8 with TRBJ2-5, with D possibly TRBD2 on 5 matching bases. Germline-derived CDR1 and CDR2 are SGHTS and YDEGEE. The CDR3 loop spans 14 amino acids. The CDR3 DNA sequence: TGTGCCAGCAGCTTCGAGGACTCCGAAGATACCCAGTACTTC. It yields the protein CASSFEDSEDTQYF.